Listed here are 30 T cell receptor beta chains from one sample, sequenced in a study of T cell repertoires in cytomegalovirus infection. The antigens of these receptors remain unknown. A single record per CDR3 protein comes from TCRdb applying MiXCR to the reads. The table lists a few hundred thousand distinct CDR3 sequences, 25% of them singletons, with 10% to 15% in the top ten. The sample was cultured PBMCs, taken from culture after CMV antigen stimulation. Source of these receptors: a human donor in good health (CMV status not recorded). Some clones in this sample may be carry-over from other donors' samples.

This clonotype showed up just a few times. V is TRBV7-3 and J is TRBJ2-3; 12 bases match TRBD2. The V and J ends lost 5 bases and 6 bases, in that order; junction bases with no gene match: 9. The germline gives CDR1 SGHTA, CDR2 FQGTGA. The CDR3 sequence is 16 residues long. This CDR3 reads CASSIGTSGSGDTQYF. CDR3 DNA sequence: TGTGCCAGCAGCATCGGGACTAGCGGGTCGGGGGATACGCAGTATTTT. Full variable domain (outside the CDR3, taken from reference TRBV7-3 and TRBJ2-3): GAGVSQTPSNKVTEKGKYVELRCDPISGHTALYWYRQSLGQGPEFLIYFQGTGAADDSGLPNDRFFAVRPEGSVSTLKIQRTERGDSAVYLCASSIGTSGSGDTQYFGPGTRLTVL.

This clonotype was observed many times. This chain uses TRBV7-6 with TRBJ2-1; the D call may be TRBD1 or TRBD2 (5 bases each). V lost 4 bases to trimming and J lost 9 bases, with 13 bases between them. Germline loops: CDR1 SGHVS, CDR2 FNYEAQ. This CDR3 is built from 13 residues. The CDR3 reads CASSSGSGTEQFF. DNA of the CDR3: TGTGCCAGCAGCTCGGGTTCCGGGACTGAGCAGTTCTTC.

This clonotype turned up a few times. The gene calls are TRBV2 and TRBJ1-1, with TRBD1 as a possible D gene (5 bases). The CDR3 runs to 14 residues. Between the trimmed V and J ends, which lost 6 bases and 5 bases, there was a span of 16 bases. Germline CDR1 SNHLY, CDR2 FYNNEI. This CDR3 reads CASSDLRDSTEAFF. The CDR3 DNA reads TGTGCCAGCAGCGACCTCAGGGATAGTACTGAAGCTTTCTTT.

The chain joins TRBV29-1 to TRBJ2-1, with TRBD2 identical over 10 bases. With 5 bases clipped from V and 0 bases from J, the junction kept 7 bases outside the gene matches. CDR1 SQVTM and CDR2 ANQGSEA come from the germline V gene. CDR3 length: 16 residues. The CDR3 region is CSVITSGTNSYNEQFF. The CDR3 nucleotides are TGCAGCGTTATTACTAGCGGGACGAACTCCTACAATGAGCAGTTCTTC.

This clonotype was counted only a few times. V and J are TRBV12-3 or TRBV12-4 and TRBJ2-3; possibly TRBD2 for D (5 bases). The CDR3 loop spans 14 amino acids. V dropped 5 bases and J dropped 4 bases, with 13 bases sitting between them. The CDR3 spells CASSPGNSADTQYF. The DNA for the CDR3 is TGTGCCAGCAGTCCCGGGAATAGTGCAGATACGCAGTATTTT.

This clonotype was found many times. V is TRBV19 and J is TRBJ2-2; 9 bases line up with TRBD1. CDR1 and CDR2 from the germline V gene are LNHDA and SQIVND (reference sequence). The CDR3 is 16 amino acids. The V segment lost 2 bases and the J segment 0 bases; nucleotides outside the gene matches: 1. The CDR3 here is CASSIRDRANTGELFF. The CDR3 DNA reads TGTGCCAGTAGTATAAGGGACAGGGCGAACACCGGGGAGCTGTTTTTT.

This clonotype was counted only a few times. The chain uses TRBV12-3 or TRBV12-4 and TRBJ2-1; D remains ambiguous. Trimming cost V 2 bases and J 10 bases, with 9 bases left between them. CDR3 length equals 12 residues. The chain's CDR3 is CASSLRGIEQFF. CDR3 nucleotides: TGTGCCAGCAGTTTACGTGGGATCGAGCAGTTCTTC.

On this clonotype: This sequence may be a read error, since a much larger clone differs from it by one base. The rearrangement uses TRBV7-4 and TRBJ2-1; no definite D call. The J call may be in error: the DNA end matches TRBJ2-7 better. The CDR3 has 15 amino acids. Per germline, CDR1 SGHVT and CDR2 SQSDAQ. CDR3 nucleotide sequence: TGTGCCAGCAGCTTAGCAGCACTGCAATACAATGAGCAGTACTTC. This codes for CASSLAALQYNEQYF.

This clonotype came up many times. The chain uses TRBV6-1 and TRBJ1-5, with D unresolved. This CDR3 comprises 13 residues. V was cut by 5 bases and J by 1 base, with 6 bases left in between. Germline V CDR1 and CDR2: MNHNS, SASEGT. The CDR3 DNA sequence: TGTGCCAGCAGTCAGAGGAGCAATCAGCCCCAGCATTTT. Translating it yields CASSQRSNQPQHF.

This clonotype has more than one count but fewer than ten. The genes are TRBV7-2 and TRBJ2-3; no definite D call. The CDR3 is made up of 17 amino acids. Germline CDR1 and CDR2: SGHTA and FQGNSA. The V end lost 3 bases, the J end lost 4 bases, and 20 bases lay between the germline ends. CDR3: CASSLRPPVGRADTQYF. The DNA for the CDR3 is TGTGCCAGCAGCTTGAGACCCCCGGTGGGTCGCGCAGATACGCAGTATTTT. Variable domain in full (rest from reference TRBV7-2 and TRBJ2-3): GAGVSQSPSNKVTEKGKDVELRCDPISGHTALYWYRQSLGQGLEFLIYFQGNSAPDKSGLPSDRFSAERTGGSVSTLTIQRTQQEDSAVYLCASSLRPPVGRADTQYFGPGTRLTVL.

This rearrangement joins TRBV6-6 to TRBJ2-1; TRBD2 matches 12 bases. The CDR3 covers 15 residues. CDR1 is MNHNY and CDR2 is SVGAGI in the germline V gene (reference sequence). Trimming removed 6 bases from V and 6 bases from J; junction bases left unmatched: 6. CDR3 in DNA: TGTGCCAGCAGCACTAGCGGGAGGACCCCCAATGAGCAGTTCTTC. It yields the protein CASSTSGRTPNEQFF.

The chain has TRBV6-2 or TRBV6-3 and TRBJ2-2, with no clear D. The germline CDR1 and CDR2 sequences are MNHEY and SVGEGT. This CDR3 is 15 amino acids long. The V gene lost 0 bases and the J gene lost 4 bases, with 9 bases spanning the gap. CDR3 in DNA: TGTGCCAGCAGTTACTCAGTCGCCTCCACCGGGGAGCTGTTTTTT. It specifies CASSYSVASTGELFF.

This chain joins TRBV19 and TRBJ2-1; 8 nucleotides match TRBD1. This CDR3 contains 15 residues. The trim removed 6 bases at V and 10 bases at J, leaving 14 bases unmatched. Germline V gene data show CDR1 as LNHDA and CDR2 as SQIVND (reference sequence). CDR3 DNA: TGTGCCAGTAGCCGACAGGGGTTCGGCGTAGGGGAGCAGTTCTTC. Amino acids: CASSRQGFGVGEQFF.

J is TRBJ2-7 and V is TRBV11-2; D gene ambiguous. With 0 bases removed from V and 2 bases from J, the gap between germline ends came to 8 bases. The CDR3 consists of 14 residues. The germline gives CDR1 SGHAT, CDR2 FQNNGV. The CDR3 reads CASSLEVLTYEQYV. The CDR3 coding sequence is TGTGCCAGCAGCTTAGAGGTCTTAACCTACGAGCAGTACGTC.

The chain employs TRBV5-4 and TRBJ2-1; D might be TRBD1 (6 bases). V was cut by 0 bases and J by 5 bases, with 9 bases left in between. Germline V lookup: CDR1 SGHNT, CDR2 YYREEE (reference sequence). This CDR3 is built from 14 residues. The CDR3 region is CASSLGQDNNEQFF. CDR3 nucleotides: TGTGCCAGCAGCTTGGGACAGGACAACAATGAGCAGTTCTTC.

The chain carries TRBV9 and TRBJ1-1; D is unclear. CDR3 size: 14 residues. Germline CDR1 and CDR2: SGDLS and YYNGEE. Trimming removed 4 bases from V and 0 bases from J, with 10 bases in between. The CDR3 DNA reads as TGTGCCAGCAGCACTTCCAGCATGAACACTGAAGCTTTCTTT. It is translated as CASSTSSMNTEAFF.

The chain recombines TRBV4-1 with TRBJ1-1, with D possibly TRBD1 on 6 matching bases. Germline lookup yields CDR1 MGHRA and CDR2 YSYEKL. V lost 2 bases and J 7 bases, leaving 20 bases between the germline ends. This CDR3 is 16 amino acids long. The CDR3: CASSQSRFAGANEAFF. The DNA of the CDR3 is TGCGCCAGCAGCCAATCCCGCTTTGCGGGGGCCAATGAAGCTTTCTTT.

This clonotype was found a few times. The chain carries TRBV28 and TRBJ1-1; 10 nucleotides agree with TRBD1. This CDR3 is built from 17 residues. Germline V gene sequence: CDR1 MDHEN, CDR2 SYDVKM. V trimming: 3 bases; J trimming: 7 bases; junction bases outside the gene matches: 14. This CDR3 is CASSFTGTGEFSDEAFF. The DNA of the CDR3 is TGTGCCAGCAGTTTCACCGGGACAGGGGAGTTTTCGGATGAAGCTTTCTTT.

CDR3: CASSLVQGDSPLHF. DNA of the CDR3: TGTGCCAGCAGCTTAGTGCAGGGTGATTCACCCCTCCACTTT. The chain couples TRBV7-6 to TRBJ1-6; D possibly corresponds to TRBD1 (5 bases). The CDR3 runs to 14 residues. The germline gives CDR1 SGHVS, CDR2 FNYEAQ. V was pared by 1 base and J by 8 bases, with 9 bases between.

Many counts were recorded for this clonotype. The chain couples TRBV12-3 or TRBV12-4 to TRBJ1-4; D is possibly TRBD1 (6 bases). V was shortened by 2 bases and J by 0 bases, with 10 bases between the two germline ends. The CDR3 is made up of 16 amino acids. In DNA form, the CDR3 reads TGTGCCAGCAGTTTACAGGGGCCCGCAACTAATGAAAAACTGTTTTTT. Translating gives CASSLQGPATNEKLFF.

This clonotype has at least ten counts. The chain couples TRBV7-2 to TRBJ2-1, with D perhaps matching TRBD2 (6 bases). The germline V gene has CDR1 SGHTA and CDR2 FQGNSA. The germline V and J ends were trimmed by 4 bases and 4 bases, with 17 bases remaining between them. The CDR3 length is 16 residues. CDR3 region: CASSSMGLAIYNEQFF. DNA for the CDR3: TGTGCCAGCAGCTCCATGGGACTCGCCATTTACAATGAGCAGTTCTTC.

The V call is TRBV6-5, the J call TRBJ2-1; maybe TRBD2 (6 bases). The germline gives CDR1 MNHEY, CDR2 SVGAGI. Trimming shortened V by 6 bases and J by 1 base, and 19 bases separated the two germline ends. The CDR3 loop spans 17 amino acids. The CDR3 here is CASRFSFVADSYNEQFF. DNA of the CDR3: TGTGCCAGCAGGTTCTCCTTTGTAGCGGATTCCTACAATGAGCAGTTCTTC.

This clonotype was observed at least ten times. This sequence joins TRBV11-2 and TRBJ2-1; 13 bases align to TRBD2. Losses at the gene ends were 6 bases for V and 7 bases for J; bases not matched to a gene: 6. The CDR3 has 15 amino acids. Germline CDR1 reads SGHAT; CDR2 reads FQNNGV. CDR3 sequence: CASRGLAGDENEQFF. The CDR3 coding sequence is TGTGCCAGCAGAGGACTAGCGGGAGATGAGAATGAGCAGTTCTTC.

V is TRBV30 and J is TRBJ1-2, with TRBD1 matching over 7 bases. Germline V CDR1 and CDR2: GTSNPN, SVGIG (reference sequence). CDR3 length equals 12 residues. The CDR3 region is CDGWDSNYGYTF. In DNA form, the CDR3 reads TGTGACGGTTGGGACAGTAACTATGGCTACACCTTC.

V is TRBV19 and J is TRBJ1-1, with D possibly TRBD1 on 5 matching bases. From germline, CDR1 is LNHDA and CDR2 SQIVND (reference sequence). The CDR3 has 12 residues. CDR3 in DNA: TGTGTCCAGGGCAGAATGAACACTGAAGCTTTCTTT. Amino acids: CVQGRMNTEAFF.

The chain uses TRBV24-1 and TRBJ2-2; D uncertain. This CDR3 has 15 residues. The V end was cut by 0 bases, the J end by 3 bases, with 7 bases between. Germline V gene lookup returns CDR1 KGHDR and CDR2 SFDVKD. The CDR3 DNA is TGTGCCACCAGTGATTTGAGAACGGACACCGGGGAGCTGTTTTTT. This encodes CATSDLRTDTGELFF.

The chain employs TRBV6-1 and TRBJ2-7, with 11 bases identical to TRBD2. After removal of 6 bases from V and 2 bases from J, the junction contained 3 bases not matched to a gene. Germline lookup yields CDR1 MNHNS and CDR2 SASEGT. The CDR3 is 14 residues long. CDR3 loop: CASRTSGSPYEQYV. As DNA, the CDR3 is TGTGCCAGCAGAACTAGCGGGAGCCCCTACGAGCAGTACGTC.

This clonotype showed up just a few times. The CDR3 coding sequence is TGTGCCAGCACCCTTTCCAGGACTAGCGGGACGAGCTCCTACGAGCAGTACTTC. Residues: CASTLSRTSGTSSYEQYF. The gene calls are TRBV27 and TRBJ2-7; TRBD2 agrees at 12 bases. V lost 7 bases to trimming and J lost 0 bases; unmatched junction nucleotides: 13. This CDR3 spans 18 amino acids. Looked up from germline, CDR1 is MNHEY and CDR2 is SMNVEV (reference sequence).

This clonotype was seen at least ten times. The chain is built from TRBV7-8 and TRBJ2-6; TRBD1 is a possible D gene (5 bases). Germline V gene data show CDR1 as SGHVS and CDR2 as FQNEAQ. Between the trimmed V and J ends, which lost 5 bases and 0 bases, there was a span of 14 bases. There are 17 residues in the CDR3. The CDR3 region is CASSPIGATSGANVLTF. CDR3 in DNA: TGTGCCAGCAGCCCTATAGGGGCGACCTCTGGGGCCAACGTCCTGACTTTC.

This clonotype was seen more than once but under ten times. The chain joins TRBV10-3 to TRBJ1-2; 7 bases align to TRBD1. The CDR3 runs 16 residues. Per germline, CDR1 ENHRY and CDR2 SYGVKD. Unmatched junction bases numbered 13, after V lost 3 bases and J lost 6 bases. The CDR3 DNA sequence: TGTGCCATCAGTGAACGGGACAGTCCCTTATCCCATGGCTACACCTTC. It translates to CAISERDSPLSHGYTF.